This T cell receptor beta chain was sequenced in a study of graft-versus-host responses after intestinal transplantation. The wider study: Transplant types were multivisceral, liver-intestinal, or isolated intestinal. Every transplant recipient was induced with anti-thymocyte globulin, then maintained on tacrolimus and steroids for about 3 years.

Findings of the study overall: Some patients had graft-donor T cell macrochimerism, and their allografts showed high graft-versus-host to host-versus-graft clonal ratios.

The protocol was immunoSEQ multiplex PCR, while the TCRdb copy is restricted to in-frame clones and leaves out a portion. Among fewer than 8,500 clones listed, 85% to 95% were seen once. Comment on this clone: Antigen specificity is unknown.

The CDR3 length is 15 residues. V trimming: 5 bases; J trimming: 3 bases; junction bases outside the gene matches: 6. Germline V gene sequence: CDR1 SQVTM, CDR2 ANQGSEA. This clonotype was obtained from a human patient who received an intestinal transplant, so some T cells may come from the graft donor. The sequencing here drew on PBMCs, taken 11 days after intestinal transplantation. V usage is TRBV29-1 and J usage is TRBJ2-1, with 11 bases fitting TRBD2. The CDR3, as DNA: TGCAGCGTTAACCAGGGACTAGCGGACTACAATGAGCAGTTCTTC. Protein product: CSVNQGLADYNEQFF.